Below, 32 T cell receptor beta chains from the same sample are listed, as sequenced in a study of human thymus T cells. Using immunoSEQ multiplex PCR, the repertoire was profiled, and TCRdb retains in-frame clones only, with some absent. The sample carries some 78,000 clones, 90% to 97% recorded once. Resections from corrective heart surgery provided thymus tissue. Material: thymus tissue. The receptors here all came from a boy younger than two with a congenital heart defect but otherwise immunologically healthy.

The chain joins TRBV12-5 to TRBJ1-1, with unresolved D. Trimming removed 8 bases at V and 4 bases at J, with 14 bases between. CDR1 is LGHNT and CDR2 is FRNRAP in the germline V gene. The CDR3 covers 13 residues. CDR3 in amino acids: CASSAGGGTEAFF. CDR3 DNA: TGTGCTAGTTCCGCAGGAGGAGGCACTGAAGCTTTCTTT.

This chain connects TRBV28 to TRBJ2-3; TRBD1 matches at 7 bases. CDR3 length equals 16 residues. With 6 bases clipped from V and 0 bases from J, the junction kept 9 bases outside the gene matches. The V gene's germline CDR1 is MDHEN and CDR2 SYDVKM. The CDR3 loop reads CASRQGQPSSTDTQYF. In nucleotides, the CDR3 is TGTGCCAGCAGACAGGGACAGCCTTCTAGCACAGATACGCAGTATTTT.

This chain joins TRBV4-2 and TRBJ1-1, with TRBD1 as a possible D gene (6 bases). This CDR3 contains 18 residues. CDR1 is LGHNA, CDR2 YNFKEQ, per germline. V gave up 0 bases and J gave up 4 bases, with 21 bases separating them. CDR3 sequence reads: CASSQDFSISRGLTEAFF. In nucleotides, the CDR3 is TGTGCCAGCAGCCAAGATTTTTCAATCAGTCGGGGGCTCACTGAAGCTTTCTTT.

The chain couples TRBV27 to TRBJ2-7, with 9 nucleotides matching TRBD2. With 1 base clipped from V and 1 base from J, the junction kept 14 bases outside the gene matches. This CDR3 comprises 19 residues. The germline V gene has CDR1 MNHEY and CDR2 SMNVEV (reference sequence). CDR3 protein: CASSLWGVAGAKRSYEQYF. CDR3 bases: TGTGCCAGCAGTTTATGGGGAGTAGCGGGAGCGAAAAGGTCCTACGAGCAGTACTTC.

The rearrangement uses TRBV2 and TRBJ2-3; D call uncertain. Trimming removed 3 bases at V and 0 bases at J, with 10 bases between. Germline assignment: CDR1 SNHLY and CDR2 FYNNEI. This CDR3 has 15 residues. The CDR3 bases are TGTGCCAGCAGTGACTGGTGGCGTAGCACAGATACGCAGTATTTT. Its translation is CASSDWWRSTDTQYF.

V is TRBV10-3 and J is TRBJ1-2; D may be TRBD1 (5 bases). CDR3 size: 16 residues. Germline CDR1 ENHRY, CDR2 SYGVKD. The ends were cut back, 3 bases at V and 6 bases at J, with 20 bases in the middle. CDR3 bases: TGTGCCATCAGTGACGACCGACAGATTTCTAATGATGGCTACACCTTC. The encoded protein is CAISDDRQISNDGYTF.

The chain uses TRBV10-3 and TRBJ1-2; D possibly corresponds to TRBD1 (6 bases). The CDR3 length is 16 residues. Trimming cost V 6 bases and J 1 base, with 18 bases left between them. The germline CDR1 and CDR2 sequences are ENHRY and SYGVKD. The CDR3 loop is CAISSHGTRHNYGYTF. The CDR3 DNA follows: TGTGCCATCAGCTCTCACGGGACACGACATAACTATGGCTACACCTTC.

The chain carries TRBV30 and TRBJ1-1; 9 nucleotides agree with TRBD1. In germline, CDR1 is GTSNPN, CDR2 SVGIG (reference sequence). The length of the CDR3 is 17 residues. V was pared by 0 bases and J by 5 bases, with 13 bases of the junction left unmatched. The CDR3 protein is CAWSVIIGDRVRTEAFF. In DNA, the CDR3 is TGTGCCTGGAGTGTTATAATTGGGGACAGGGTGCGAACTGAAGCTTTCTTT.

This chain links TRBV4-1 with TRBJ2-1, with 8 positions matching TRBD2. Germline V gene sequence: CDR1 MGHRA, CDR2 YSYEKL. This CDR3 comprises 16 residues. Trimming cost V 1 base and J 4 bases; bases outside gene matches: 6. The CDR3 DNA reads TGCGCCAGCAGCCAAGGAGCGGGGGAACTTTACAATGAGCAGTTCTTC. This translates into CASSQGAGELYNEQFF.

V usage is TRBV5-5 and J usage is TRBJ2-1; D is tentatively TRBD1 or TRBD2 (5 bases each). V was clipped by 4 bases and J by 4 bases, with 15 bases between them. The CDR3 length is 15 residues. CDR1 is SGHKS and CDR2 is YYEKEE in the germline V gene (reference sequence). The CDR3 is CASSPPGTEYNEQFF. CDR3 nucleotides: TGTGCCAGCAGCCCCCCCGGGACCGAGTACAATGAGCAGTTCTTC.

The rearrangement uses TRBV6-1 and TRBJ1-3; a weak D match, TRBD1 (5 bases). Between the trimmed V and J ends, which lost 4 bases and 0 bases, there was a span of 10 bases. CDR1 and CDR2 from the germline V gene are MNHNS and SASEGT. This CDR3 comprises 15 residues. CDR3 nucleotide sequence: TGTGCCAGCAGTGTTGGGGCAGGCTCTGGAAACACCATATATTTT. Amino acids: CASSVGAGSGNTIYF.

The CDR3 is CASSYRYKGAVNSPLHF. The CDR3 coding sequence is TGTGCCAGCAGCTACAGATATAAGGGGGCAGTTAATTCACCCCTCCACTTT. The J gene is TRBJ1-6, the V gene TRBV5-4, with TRBD1 matching over 7 bases. CDR1 and CDR2 from the germline V gene are SGHNT and YYREEE (reference sequence). The CDR3 has 17 amino acids. V was pared by 3 bases and J by 6 bases, with 12 bases of the junction left unmatched.

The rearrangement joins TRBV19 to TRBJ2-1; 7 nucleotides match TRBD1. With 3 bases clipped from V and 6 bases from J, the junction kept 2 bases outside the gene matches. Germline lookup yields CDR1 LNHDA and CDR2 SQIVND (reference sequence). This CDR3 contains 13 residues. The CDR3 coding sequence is TGTGCCAGTAGTATCAACAGGGGCAATGAGCAGTTCTTC. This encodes CASSINRGNEQFF.

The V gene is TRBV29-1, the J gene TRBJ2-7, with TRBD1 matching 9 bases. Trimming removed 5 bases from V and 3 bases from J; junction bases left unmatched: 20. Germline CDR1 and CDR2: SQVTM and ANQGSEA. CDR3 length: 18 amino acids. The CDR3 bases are TGCAGCGTTACCCCGGGGGGACAGGGACATCCCGGTCTCTACGAGCAGTACTTC. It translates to CSVTPGGQGHPGLYEQYF.

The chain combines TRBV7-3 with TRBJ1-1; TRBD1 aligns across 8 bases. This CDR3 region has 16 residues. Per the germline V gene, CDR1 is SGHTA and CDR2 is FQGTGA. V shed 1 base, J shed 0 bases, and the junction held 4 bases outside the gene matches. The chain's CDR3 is CASSLRAGGLNTEAFF. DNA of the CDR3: TGTGCCAGCAGCTTAAGGGCAGGGGGCTTGAACACTGAAGCTTTCTTT. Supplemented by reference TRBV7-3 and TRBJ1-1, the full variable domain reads GAGVSQTPSNKVTEKGKYVELRCDPISGHTALYWYRQSLGQGPEFLIYFQGTGAADDSGLPNDRFFAVRPEGSVSTLKIQRTERGDSAVYLCASSLRAGGLNTEAFFGQGTRLTVV.

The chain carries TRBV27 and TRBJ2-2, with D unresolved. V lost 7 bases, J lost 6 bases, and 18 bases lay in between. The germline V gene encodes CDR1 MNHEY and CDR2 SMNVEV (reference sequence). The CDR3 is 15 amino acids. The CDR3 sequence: CASTLFSPYAGELFF. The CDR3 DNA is TGTGCCAGCACCCTGTTTAGCCCCTACGCCGGGGAGCTGTTTTTT.

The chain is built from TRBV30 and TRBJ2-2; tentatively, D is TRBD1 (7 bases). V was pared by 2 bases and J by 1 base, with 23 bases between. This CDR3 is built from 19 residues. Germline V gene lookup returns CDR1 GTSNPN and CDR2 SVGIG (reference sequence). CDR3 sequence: CAWSTGDSSPGWNTGELFF. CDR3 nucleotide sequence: TGTGCCTGGAGTACGGGGGACAGCTCCCCGGGGTGGAACACCGGGGAGCTGTTTTTT. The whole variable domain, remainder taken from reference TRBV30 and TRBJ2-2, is SQTIHQWPATLVQPVGSPLSLECTVEGTSNPNLYWYRQAAGRGLQLLFYSVGIGQISSEVPQNLSASRPQDRQFILSSKKLLLSDSGFYLCAWSTGDSSPGWNTGELFFGEGSRLTVL.

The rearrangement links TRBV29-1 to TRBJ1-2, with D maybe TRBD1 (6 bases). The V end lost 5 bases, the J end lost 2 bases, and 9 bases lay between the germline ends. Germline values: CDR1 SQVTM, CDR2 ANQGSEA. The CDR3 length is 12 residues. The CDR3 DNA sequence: TGCAGCGTTAGGCAGGGGAACTATGGCTACACCTTC. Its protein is CSVRQGNYGYTF.

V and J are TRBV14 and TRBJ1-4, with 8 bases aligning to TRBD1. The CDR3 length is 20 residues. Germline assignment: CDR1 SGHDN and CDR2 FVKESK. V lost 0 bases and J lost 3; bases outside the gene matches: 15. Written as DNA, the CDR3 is TGTGCCAGCAGCCAAGATTTCTGGGGGTACAGGGGGACTTCTAATGAAAAACTGTTTTTT. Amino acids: CASSQDFWGYRGTSNEKLFF.

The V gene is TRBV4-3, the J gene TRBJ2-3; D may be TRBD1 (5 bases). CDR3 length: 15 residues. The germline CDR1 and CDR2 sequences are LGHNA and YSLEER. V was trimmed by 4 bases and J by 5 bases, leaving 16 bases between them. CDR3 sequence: CASSRKDTTGDTQYF. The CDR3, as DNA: TGCGCCAGCAGCCGGAAGGACACCACCGGAGATACGCAGTATTTT.

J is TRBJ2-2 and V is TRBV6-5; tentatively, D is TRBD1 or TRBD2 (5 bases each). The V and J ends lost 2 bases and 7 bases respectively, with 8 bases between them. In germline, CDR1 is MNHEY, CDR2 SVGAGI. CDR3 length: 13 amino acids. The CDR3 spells CASSYGGYGELFF. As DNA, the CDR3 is TGTGCCAGCAGTTACGGGGGTTACGGGGAGCTGTTTTTT.

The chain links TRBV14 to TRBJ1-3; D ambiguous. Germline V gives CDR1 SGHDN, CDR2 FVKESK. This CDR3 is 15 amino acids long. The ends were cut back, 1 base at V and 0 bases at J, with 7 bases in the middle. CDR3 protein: CASSQVPSSGNTIYF. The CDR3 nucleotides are TGTGCCAGCAGCCAAGTCCCGAGCTCTGGAAACACCATATATTTT.

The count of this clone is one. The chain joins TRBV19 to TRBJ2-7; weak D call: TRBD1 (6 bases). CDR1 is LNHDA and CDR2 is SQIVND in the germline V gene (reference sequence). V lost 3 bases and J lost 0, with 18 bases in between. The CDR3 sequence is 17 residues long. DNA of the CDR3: TGTGCCAGTAGTATCATGGGGGCCTACCCACGCTCCTACGAGCAGTACTTC. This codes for CASSIMGAYPRSYEQYF.

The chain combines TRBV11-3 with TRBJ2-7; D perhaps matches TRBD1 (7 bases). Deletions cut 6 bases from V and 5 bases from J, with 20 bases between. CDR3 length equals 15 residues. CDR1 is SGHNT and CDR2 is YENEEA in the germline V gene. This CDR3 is CASRLSGGRPNEQYF. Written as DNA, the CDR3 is TGTGCCAGCAGACTATCAGGGGGGCGGCCCAACGAGCAGTACTTC.

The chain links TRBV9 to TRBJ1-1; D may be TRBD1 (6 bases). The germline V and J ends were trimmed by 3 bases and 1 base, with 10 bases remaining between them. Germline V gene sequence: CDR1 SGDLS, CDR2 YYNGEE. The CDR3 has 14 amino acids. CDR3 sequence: CASSDRQENTEAFF. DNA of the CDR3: TGTGCCAGCAGCGACCGACAGGAGAACACTGAAGCTTTCTTT.

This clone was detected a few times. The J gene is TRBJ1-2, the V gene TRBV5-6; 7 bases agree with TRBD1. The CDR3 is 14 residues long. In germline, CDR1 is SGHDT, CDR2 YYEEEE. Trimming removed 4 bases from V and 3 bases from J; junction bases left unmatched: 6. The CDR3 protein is CASSPTGVHYGYTF. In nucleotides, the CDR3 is TGTGCCAGCAGCCCAACAGGGGTCCACTATGGCTACACCTTC.

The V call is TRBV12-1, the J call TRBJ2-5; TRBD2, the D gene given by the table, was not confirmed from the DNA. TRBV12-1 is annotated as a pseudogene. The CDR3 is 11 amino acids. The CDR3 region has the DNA TGTGCCCGGGGGGGGGCCGTGACCCAGTACTTC. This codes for CARGGAVTQYF.

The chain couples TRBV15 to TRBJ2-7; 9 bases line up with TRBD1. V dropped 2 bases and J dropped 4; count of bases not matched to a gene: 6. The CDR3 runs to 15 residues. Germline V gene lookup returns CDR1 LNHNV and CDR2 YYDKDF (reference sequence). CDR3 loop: CATSRPPTGGYEQYF. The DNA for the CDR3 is TGTGCCACCAGCAGACCACCGACAGGGGGGTACGAGCAGTACTTC.

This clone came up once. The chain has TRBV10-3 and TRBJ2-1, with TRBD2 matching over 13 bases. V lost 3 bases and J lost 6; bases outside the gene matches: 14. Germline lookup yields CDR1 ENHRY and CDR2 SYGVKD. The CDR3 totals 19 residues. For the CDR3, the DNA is TGTGCCATCAGTGACCAGGGACTAGCGGGGAAATTTAGATCCAATGAGCAGTTCTTC. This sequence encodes CAISDQGLAGKFRSNEQFF.

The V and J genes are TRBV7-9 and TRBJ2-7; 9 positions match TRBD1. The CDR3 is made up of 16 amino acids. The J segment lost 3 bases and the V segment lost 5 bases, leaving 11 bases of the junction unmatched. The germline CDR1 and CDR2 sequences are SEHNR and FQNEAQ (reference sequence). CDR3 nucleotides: TGTGCCAGCAGCGCGACCCGGGACAGGGAGAACTACGAGCAGTACTTC. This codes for CASSATRDRENYEQYF.

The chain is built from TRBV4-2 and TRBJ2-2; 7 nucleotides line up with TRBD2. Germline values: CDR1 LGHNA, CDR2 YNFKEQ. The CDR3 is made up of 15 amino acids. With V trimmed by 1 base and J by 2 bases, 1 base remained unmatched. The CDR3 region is CASSQASGNTGELFF. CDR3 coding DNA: TGTGCCAGCAGCCAAGCTAGCGGCAACACCGGGGAGCTGTTTTTT.

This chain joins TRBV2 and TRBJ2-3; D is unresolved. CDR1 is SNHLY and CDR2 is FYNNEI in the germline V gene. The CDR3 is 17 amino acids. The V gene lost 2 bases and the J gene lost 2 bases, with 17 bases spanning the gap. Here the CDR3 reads CASSERVAASHTDTQYF. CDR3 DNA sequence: TGTGCCAGCAGTGAAAGGGTGGCGGCCTCCCACACAGATACGCAGTATTTT.